These 6 T cell receptor beta chains came from one sample sequenced in a study of Siglec-9 on CD8 T cells in melanoma. Sequenced by immunoSEQ multiplex PCR; TCRdb stores in-frame clones only, minus some. The sample contains some 27,000 clones, roughly 78% of which appear only once. Sequenced material: Siglec-9- CD8+ T cells sorted from blood. These receptors were taken from a human donor in good health.

The chain combines TRBV4-1 with TRBJ2-3, with 8 bases fitting TRBD1. The CDR3 is 17 residues long. J gave up 0 bases and V 0 bases, and 5 bases lay outside the gene matches. CDR1 is MGHRA, CDR2 YSYEKL, per germline. Written as DNA, the CDR3 is TGCGCCAGCAGCCAAGAAGATAGGACAGGGAGCACAGATACGCAGTATTTT. Protein sequence: CASSQEDRTGSTDTQYF.

The chain couples TRBV15 to TRBJ2-3, with 9 bases lining up with TRBD1. The CDR3 has 16 residues. Trimming took 4 bases from V and 4 from J; bases not matched to a gene: 9. Germline V gene lookup returns CDR1 LNHNV and CDR2 YYDKDF (reference sequence). CDR3 in amino acids: CATSIGQGRSADTQYF. The CDR3 DNA reads TGTGCCACCAGCATAGGACAGGGGCGGTCGGCAGATACGCAGTATTTT.

Only a few counts were recorded for this clone. The chain carries TRBV4-1 and TRBJ2-2, with TRBD2 identical over 8 bases. V lost 3 bases to trimming and J lost 6 bases; unmatched junction nucleotides: 6. Per the germline V gene, CDR1 is MGHRA and CDR2 is YSYEKL. The CDR3 length is 15 residues. CDR3 amino acids: CASSQGAGAAGELFF. Here the CDR3 DNA reads TGCGCCAGCAGCCAGGGAGCGGGAGCGGCCGGGGAGCTGTTTTTT.

This chain links TRBV7-9 with TRBJ1-3, with 8 bases aligning to TRBD1. The V and J ends lost 11 bases and 3 bases, in that order; junction bases with no gene match: 6. The germline V gene has CDR1 SEHNR and CDR2 FQNEAQ (reference sequence). The CDR3 is 13 amino acids. CDR3 region: CAGQGAIGNTIYF. CDR3 DNA: TGTGCCGGCCAGGGGGCCATTGGAAACACCATATATTTT.

Here the CDR3 reads CASRPSGGAWDTQYF. CDR3 nucleotides: TGTGCCAGCAGACCTAGCGGGGGGGCGTGGGATACGCAGTATTTT. The chain combines TRBV7-2 with TRBJ2-3, with 12 nucleotides matching TRBD2. V trimming: 6 bases; J trimming: 6 bases; junction bases outside the gene matches: 7. Germline V gene sequence: CDR1 SGHTA, CDR2 FQGNSA. The CDR3 sequence is 15 residues long.

The chain couples TRBV6-1 to TRBJ2-4; D is possibly TRBD1 or TRBD2 (5 bases each). CDR3 length equals 15 residues. Trimming took off 2 bases at V and 6 bases at J, with 14 bases between the two ends. In germline, CDR1 is MNHNS, CDR2 SASEGT. CDR3 in amino acids: CASSEWDPRLNIQYF. CDR3 sequence (DNA): TGTGCCAGCAGTGAATGGGACCCCCGACTAAACATTCAGTACTTC.